The 5 T cell receptor beta chains below come from one sample, sequenced in a study of blood T cell repertoires in COVID-19. Profiled with immunoSEQ multiplex PCR; TCRdb holds only in-frame clones, not every one. Among fewer than 95,000 clones listed, about 86% were seen once. Sequencing was done on a sample of peripheral blood. The source is a woman at least 80 years old with acute or convalescent COVID-19.

The V call is TRBV19, the J call TRBJ1-5, with a weak D call TRBD1 (6 bases). V was clipped by 7 bases and J by 2 bases, with 15 bases between them. The CDR3 extends over 15 amino acids. Germline CDR1 LNHDA, CDR2 SQIVND (reference sequence). The CDR3 nucleotides are TGTGCCAGTACCCCCCGGGAGGGGGGCAATCAGCCCCAGCATTTT. Translated: CASTPREGGNQPQHF.

The chain joins TRBV6-5 to TRBJ2-5, with D maybe TRBD1 (5 bases). Trimming shortened V by 6 bases and J by 4 bases, and 18 bases separated the two germline ends. Germline CDR1 MNHEY, CDR2 SVGAGI. The CDR3 contains 15 residues. For the CDR3, the DNA is TGTGCCAGCAGCAGGGCAACCGACCTTGGAGAGACCCAGTACTTC. Translated: CASSRATDLGETQYF.

The V gene is TRBV5-1, the J gene TRBJ2-5, with D possibly being TRBD1 (6 bases). The V gene lost 3 bases and the J gene lost 3 bases, with 9 bases spanning the gap. The CDR3 is made up of 13 amino acids. CDR1 is SGHRS and CDR2 is YFSETQ in the germline V gene. As DNA, the CDR3 is TGCGCCAGCAGCTCAGGACAGAAAGAGACCCAGTACTTC. This codes for CASSSGQKETQYF.

V is TRBV19 and J is TRBJ2-7; 10 nucleotides agree with TRBD2. The CDR3 length is 17 residues. Germline assignment: CDR1 LNHDA and CDR2 SQIVND (reference sequence). Trimming at V came to 7 bases and at J to 0 bases, leaving 12 bases not matched to a gene. CDR3 nucleotides: TGTGCCAGTACCCTAACGGCTAGCGGGAGCTACTCCTACGAGCAGTACTTC. This codes for CASTLTASGSYSYEQYF.

The chain is built from TRBV10-3 and TRBJ1-2; 7 bases line up with TRBD1. This CDR3 spans 11 amino acids. Germline V gene data show CDR1 as ENHRY and CDR2 as SYGVKD. Trimming at V came to 5 bases and at J to 7 bases, leaving 1 base not matched to a gene. CDR3 residues: CAISTGVGYTF. The DNA of the CDR3 is TGTGCCATCAGTACAGGGGTTGGCTACACCTTC.